Given below is one T cell receptor beta chain in context. This entry is derived from a study of blood T cell repertoires in COVID-19. The germline V gene encodes CDR1 SGHNT and CDR2 YYREEE (reference sequence). Trimming cost V 3 bases and J 8 bases, with 17 bases left between them. The CDR3 totals 14 residues. Clones were read by immunoSEQ multiplex PCR, and TCRdb kept only the in-frame ones, dropping some. Here the sample spans 29,000 or so clones, 75% to 90% being singletons. The clonotype was recovered from a man aged 55 to 69 with acute or convalescent COVID-19. This chain links TRBV5-4 with TRBJ1-2, with a possible D match to TRBD1 (5 bases). Sequencing used peripheral blood. CDR3 nucleotides: TGTGCCAGCAGCTGGGAAGACAGACGGTCGGGCTACACCTTC. Protein sequence: CASSWEDRRSGYTF.